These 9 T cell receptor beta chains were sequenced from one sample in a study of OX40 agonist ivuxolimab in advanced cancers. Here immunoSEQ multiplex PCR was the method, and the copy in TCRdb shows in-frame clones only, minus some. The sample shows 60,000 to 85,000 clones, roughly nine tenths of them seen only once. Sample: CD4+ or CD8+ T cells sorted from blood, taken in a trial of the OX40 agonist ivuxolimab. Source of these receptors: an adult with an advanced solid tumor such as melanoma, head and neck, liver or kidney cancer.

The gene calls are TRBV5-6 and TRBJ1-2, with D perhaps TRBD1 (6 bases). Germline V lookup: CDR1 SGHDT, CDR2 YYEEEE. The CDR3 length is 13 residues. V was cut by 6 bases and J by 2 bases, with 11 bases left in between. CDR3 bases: TGTGCCAGCAACCGTAGGGGGAACTATGGCTACACCTTC. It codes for CASNRRGNYGYTF.

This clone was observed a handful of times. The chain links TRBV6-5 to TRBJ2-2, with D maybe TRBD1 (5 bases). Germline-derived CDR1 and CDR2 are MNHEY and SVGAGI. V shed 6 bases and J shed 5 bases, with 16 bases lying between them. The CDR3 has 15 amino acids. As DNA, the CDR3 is TGTGCCAGCAGCCCGCCTGGGGCCAGAACCGGGGAGCTGTTTTTT. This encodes CASSPPGARTGELFF.

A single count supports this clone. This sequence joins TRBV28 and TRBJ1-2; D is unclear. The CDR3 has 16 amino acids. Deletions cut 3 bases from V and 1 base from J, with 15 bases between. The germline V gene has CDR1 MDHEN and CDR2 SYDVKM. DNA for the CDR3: TGTGCCAGCAGTTTTCTCCATGGCGGAGTTAACTATGGCTACACCTTC. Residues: CASSFLHGGVNYGYTF.

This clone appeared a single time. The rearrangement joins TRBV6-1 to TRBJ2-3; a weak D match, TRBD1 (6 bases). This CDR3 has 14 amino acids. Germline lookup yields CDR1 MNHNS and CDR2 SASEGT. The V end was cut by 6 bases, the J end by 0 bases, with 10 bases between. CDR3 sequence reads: CASSTGFSTDTQYF. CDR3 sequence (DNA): TGTGCCAGCAGCACAGGGTTTAGCACAGATACGCAGTATTTT.

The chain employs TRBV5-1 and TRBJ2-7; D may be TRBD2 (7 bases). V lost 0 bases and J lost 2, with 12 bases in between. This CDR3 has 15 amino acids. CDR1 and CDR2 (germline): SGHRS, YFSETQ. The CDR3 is CASSLASGGPYEQYF. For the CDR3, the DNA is TGCGCCAGCAGCTTGGCCTCGGGGGGCCCCTACGAGCAGTACTTC. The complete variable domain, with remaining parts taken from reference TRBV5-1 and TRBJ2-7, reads KAGVTQTPRYLIKTRGQQVTLSCSPISGHRSVSWYQQTPGQGLQFLFEYFSETQRNKGNFPGRFSGRQFSNSRSEMNVSTLELGDSALYLCASSLASGGPYEQYFGPGTRLTVT.

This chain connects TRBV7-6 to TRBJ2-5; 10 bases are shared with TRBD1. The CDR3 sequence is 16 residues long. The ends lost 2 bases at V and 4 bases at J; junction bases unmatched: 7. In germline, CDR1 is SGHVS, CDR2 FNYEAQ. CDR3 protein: CASSLPPGTGVETQYF. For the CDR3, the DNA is TGTGCCAGCAGCTTACCGCCCGGGACAGGGGTAGAGACCCAGTACTTC.

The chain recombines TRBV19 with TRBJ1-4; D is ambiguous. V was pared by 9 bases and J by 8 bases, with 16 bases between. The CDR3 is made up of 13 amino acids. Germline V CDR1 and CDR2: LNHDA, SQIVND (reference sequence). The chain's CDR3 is CASRVVLGEKLFF. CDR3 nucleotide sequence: TGTGCCAGCCGGGTTGTACTTGGAGAAAAACTGTTTTTT.

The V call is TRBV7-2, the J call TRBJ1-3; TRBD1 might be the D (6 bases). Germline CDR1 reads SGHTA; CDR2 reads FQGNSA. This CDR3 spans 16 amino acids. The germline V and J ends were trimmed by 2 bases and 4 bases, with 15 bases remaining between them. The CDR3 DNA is TGTGCCAGCAGCTTACAGGGGCCTCCCCAGGGAAACACCATATATTTT. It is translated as CASSLQGPPQGNTIYF.

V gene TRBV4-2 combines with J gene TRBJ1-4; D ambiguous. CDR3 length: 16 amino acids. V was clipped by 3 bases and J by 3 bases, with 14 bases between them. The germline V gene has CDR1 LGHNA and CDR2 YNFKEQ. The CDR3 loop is CASSQETSGANEKLFF. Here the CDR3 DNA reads TGTGCCAGCAGCCAGGAGACCTCAGGAGCTAATGAAAAACTGTTTTTT.